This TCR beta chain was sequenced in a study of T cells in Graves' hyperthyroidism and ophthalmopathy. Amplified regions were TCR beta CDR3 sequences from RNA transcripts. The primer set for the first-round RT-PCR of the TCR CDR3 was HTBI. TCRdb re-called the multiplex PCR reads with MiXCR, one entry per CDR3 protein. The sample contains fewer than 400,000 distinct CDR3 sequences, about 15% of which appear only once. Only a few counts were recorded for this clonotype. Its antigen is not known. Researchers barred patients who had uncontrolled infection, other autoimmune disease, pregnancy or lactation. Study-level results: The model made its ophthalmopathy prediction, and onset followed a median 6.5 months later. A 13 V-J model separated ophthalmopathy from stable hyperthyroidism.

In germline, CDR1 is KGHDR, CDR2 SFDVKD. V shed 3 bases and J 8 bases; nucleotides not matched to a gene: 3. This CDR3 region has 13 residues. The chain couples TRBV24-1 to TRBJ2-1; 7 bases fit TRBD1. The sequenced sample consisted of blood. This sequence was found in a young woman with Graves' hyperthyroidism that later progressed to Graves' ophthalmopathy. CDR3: CATSDPDRDEQFF. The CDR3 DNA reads TGTGCCACCAGTGATCCCGACAGGGATGAGCAGTTCTTC.